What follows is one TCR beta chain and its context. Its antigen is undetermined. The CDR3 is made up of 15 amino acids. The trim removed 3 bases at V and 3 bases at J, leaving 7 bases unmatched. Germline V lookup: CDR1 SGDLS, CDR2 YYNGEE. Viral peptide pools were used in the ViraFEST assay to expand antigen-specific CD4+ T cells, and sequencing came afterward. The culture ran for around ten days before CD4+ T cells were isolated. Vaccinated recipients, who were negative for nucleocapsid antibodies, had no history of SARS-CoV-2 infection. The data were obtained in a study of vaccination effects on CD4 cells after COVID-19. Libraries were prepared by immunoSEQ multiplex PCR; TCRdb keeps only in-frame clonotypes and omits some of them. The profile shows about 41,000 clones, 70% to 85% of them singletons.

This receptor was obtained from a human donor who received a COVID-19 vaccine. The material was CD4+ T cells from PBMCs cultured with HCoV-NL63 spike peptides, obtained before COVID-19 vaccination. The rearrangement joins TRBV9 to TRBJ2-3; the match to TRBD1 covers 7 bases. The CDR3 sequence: CASSANRGLTDTQYF. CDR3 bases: TGTGCCAGCAGCGCTAACAGGGGTCTAACAGATACGCAGTATTTT.